Below are 11 T cell receptor beta chains sequenced from a single sample in a study of blood T cell repertoires in COVID-19. Sequencing was performed with immunoSEQ multiplex PCR; in TCRdb, only in-frame clones are kept and a portion is missing. The profile covers tens of thousands of clones, with more than 75% appearing a single time and 25% to 30% taken by the ten largest. The sample taken for sequencing was peripheral blood. These receptor sequences come from a woman aged 80 or over with active or convalescent COVID-19.

The rearrangement joins TRBV4-1 to TRBJ1-5; D is unresolved. The CDR3 sequence is 13 residues long. Germline V gives CDR1 MGHRA, CDR2 YSYEKL. V was clipped by 1 base and J by 4 bases, with 5 bases between them. The CDR3 sequence: CASSQARNQPQHF. The CDR3 DNA follows: TGCGCCAGCAGCCAAGCCAGGAATCAGCCCCAGCATTTT.

Here the CDR3 DNA reads TGTGCCAGCAGCTTCACTAGCGGGGGACAGACCCAGTACTTC. Its translation: CASSFTSGGQTQYF. The V call is TRBV7-8, the J call TRBJ2-5, with 11 nucleotides matching TRBD2. Germline lookup yields CDR1 SGHVS and CDR2 FQNEAQ. CDR3 length equals 14 residues. After removal of 3 bases from V and 6 bases from J, the junction contained 3 bases not matched to a gene.

This chain connects TRBV4-3 to TRBJ1-1; D gene unclear. V was pared by 1 base and J by 3 bases, with 6 bases between. CDR1 is LGHNA, CDR2 YSLEER, per germline. CDR3 size: 13 residues. CDR3 loop: CASSQAVYTEAFF. The CDR3 nucleotides are TGCGCCAGCAGCCAAGCTGTATACACTGAAGCTTTCTTT.

The chain combines TRBV19 with TRBJ2-2, with D possibly matching TRBD2 (6 bases). Trimming took off 6 bases at V and 4 bases at J, with 12 bases between the two ends. CDR1 is LNHDA, CDR2 SQIVND, per germline (reference sequence). The CDR3 runs to 14 residues. The CDR3 DNA reads TGTGCCAGTAGGGTGGTCGGGGGCACCGGGGAGCTGTTTTTT. It is translated as CASRVVGGTGELFF.

CDR3 sequence reads: CASSVEWWQGGYNEQFF. The CDR3 region has the DNA TGTGCCAGCAGCGTAGAGTGGTGGCAGGGTGGCTACAATGAGCAGTTCTTC. This chain uses TRBV9 with TRBJ2-1; possibly TRBD1 for D (5 bases). CDR1 and CDR2 (germline): SGDLS, YYNGEE. The CDR3 totals 17 residues. Trimming left V 0 bases short and J 3 bases short, with 16 bases between.

This rearrangement joins TRBV4-3 to TRBJ1-2; 10 bases align to TRBD1. Looked up from germline, CDR1 is LGHNA and CDR2 is YSLEER. J was trimmed by 6 bases and V by 0 bases; bases with no gene match: 4. The CDR3 totals 15 residues. The CDR3 here is CASSQDGGTGDGYTF. The CDR3 DNA reads TGCGCCAGCAGCCAAGATGGAGGGACAGGGGATGGCTACACCTTC.

This chain connects TRBV18 to TRBJ1-2; TRBD1 is a possible D gene (6 bases). The CDR3 sequence is 15 residues long. CDR1 is KGHSH and CDR2 is LQKENI in the germline V gene. Trimming left V 0 bases short and J 4 bases short, with 12 bases between. The CDR3 region is CASSPPTGKGYGYTF. DNA of the CDR3: TGTGCCAGCTCACCACCCACAGGGAAAGGCTATGGCTACACCTTC.

The chain combines TRBV5-4 with TRBJ1-1; tentative D call: TRBD1 (6 bases). Germline loops: CDR1 SGHNT, CDR2 YYREEE (reference sequence). This CDR3 region has 15 residues. Trimming cost V 4 bases and J 1 base, with 14 bases left between them. The CDR3 sequence: CASSRQVLGNTEAFF. The CDR3 DNA follows: TGTGCCAGCAGCCGACAGGTACTCGGGAACACTGAAGCTTTCTTT.

The chain uses TRBV7-8 and TRBJ2-7; D not certain. This CDR3 contains 14 residues. Germline CDR1 reads SGHVS; CDR2 reads FQNEAQ. V shed 3 bases and J shed 2 bases, with 11 bases lying between them. The CDR3 DNA is TGTGCCAGCAGCTTCGCGCAGGCCCCCTACGAGCAGTACTTC. Its protein product is CASSFAQAPYEQYF.

V gene TRBV24-1 combines with J gene TRBJ1-5, with a weak D call TRBD1 (5 bases). The V and J ends lost 9 bases and 1 base respectively, with 9 bases between them. The CDR3 length is 13 residues. Germline loops: CDR1 KGHDR, CDR2 SFDVKD. This CDR3 is CATQGFSNQPQHF. CDR3 DNA sequence: TGTGCCACCCAGGGTTTCAGCAATCAGCCCCAGCATTTT.

The chain carries TRBV9 and TRBJ2-1, with D perhaps TRBD2 (6 bases). CDR3 length equals 14 residues. V dropped 6 bases and J dropped 4 bases, with 14 bases sitting between them. The germline V gene encodes CDR1 SGDLS and CDR2 YYNGEE. The CDR3 DNA is TGTGCCAGCAACTCCGCTAGCGCGTACAATGAGCAGTTCTTC. Amino acids: CASNSASAYNEQFF.